This T cell receptor (beta chain) appears in the sequencing data of a study of OX40 agonist ivuxolimab in advanced cancers. Overall study context: Intravenous ivuxolimab was administered to patients every 2 weeks at 0.01 to 10 mg/kg. Partial responses were achieved by three patients: one hepatocellular carcinoma, two cutaneous melanoma.

General study points: Expanded peripheral T-cell antigen specificity went undetermined. In the 0.1 to 3.0 mg/kg range, CD4+ and CD8+ blood T cells had expanded clonally by week 6.

Measured with immunoSEQ multiplex PCR; TCRdb has only the in-frame clones, and not every one. The sample consists of 69,000 or so clones, about nine tenths of them appearing once. Of note for this clone: The antigen is undetermined.

The source was CD4+ or CD8+ T cells sorted from blood, collected in a trial of the OX40 agonist ivuxolimab. The sequence derives from an adult with an advanced solid tumor such as melanoma, head and neck, liver or kidney cancer.

The CDR3 region is CASSLQGAEETQYF. The DNA for the CDR3 is TGTGCCAGCAGCTTACAGGGGGCTGAAGAGACCCAGTACTTC. V is TRBV5-4 and J is TRBJ2-5; 9 bases map to TRBD1. Germline CDR1 and CDR2: SGHNT and YYREEE (reference sequence). J was trimmed by 3 bases and V by 2 bases; bases with no gene match: 2. This CDR3 contains 14 residues.